This TCR beta chain was captured by sequencing in a study of shared clonotypes between healthy human individuals (dated by TCRdb to 2019 to 2021). Describing the broader study: A couple of women and a few men aged 18 to 49 years were included in the cohort. For each donor, CD4 naive and CD4 memory were each given three plates, CD8 naive was given two plates, and CD8 memory was given one plate. Blood TCR repertoires of about 5 healthy adults were deeply sequenced to estimate repertoire size and the extent of clonotype sharing between individuals. To increase sequencing depth and limit assay-specific biases, TCR repertoire library preparation and sequencing were carried out by different laboratories using diverse techniques. Each donor's leukapheresis produced roughly between about 0.9 and 9.5 billion PBMCs.

TCR CDR3 regions were amplified from genomic DNA by multiplex PCR using the deep immunoSEQ assay. Extracted genomic DNA from each cell subset was distributed evenly across all wells of several immunoSEQ 96-well plates, and each plate was treated as a replicate. For sorted subsets, roughly 190 ng of genomic DNA, equivalent to some 30,000 T cell genomes, went into each replicate PCR. The purified libraries were quantified using a Qubit 3.0 fluorometer, sized with a Bioanalyzer 2100, and then quantified again using the KAPA Library Quantification kit. Every immunoSEQ 96-well plate was sequenced on a separate single-read 150-cycle Illumina NextSeq 550 flow cell. In the source study's methods: Because the immunoSEQ output included only junctional sequences and no quality scores, the filtering could not be the same as the filtering used for full-length reads. To assign V/J genes and CDR3, sequences were annotated against IMGT germline references using PyIR, a Python wrapper for IgBLAST v1.9. Reads were filtered out if the reads had weak V/J assignments (E-value above 1e-6), no CDR3, stop codons, out-of-frame junctions, or ambiguous translated residues. V3J clonotypes were defined as sequences sharing an identical inferred V gene, J gene, and CDR3 amino acid sequence. To compute the percentage overlap between repertoires, the number of shared unique clonotypes was divided by the size of the smaller repertoire. Richness of each repertoire was evaluated using RTK rarefaction, the Chao1 estimator, and Recon v2.1 estimates of unobserved clonotypes. OLGA was used to compute generation probabilities for all TCRbeta clonotypes that the gDNA method yielded from a few donors. TCRdb provides this immuneACCESS table in a form limited to in-frame rearrangements. Some clones are lacking; in checked studies, under half of them reflect an unresolved V gene, and why the rest are absent is not known. V and J calls and clone size are those listed in that table; D and trimming were worked out from the DNA. Across this sample there are about 2 million clones, with 85% to 95% seen only once. The top ten hold 0.13% of the sample.

Inclusive of the bounding cysteine and phenylalanine, the CDR3 is 14 residues long. Here the CDR3 DNA is all that survives: 42 bases in frame from base 1. V is cut by 2 bases and J by 8 bases, and the space between the germline ends is 15 bases. The CDR1 and CDR2 encoded by the germline V gene (reference sequence) are GTSNPN and SVGIG. Healthy HIV-negative adults with no recently reported acute infections or vaccinations were included as donors. Every donor was a Caucasian adult residing in Nashville, Tennessee, USA. CD4+ T cells were enriched through magnetic negative selection, after which naive cells were positively selected on CD45RA and the remaining negative fraction served as the memory subset. Blood was obtained by leukapheresis, after which PBMCs were separated by Ficoll-Histopaque density gradient centrifugation and cryopreserved in liquid nitrogen vapor phase. Analytical flow cytometry was used to check the purity and quantity of every magnetically sorted T cell population. Each sorted fraction had its genomic DNA isolated and then quantified by UV absorbance on a Nanodrop 2000c.

Details on this clone: This clone's antigen is unknown. No per-base quality is available; no much larger clone lies one base away.

The full study reports these points: Even with the large sequencing depth, rarefaction of the sorted-subset datasets indicated that sequencing was incomplete. Compared with non-shared clonotypes, clonotypes shared by all four sorted-subset donors had higher generation probabilities. Pairwise subsampling indicated that sequencing depth was expected to affect the degree of clonotype sharing among donors. Sharing across a few donors was observed for around 5% of naive CD4, over 3% of naive CD8, around 2.5% of memory CD4, and less than 0.45% of memory CD8 clonotypes. Sampling was restricted to blood, and TCR repertoires in tissues likely differ from the TCR repertoires found in blood. Naive subsets generally had larger estimated clonotype richness than memory subsets. Because the study included a small number of donors, the genetic and exposure-history diversity represented was limited.

The material sequenced was naive CD4+ T cells sorted from blood. This sample's cell subset or site label indicates: CD45RA+ positively selected. The origin of this receptor is a man between 18 and 29 years old in good health. The chain was built from TRBV30 and TRBJ2-2; the D gene is perhaps TRBD1 or TRBD2, each of them matching over 5 bases. The CDR3 protein sequence reads: CAWSRGTKSGELFF. The DNA sequence is as follows: TGTGCCTGGAGTCGAGGGACCAAGTCGGGGGAGCTGTTTTTT.